The 21 T cell receptor beta chains presented below share a single source sample, sequenced in a study of PD-1 blockade in classical Hodgkin lymphoma. After autologous stem cell transplantation all patients relapsed, and prior brentuximab vedotin exposure differed between cohorts. Generated by immunoSEQ multiplex PCR, the TCRdb table keeps only in-frame clones and is missing some. The table has around 65,000 clones, around 88% seen once. Sequencing was performed on peripheral blood mononuclear cells (PBMCs), taken at baseline. These receptors all come from a human donor with classical Hodgkin lymphoma.

This chain uses TRBV6-5 with TRBJ1-1; possibly TRBD1 for D (6 bases). The ends were cut back, 2 bases at V and 7 bases at J, with 17 bases in the middle. The CDR3 runs 15 residues. Germline CDR1 MNHEY, CDR2 SVGAGI. The CDR3 spells CASSYLDRGGREAFF. Written as DNA, the CDR3 is TGTGCCAGCAGTTACCTAGACAGAGGGGGTCGTGAAGCTTTCTTT.

V usage is TRBV7-3 and J usage is TRBJ2-7; unclear D gene. The V end lost 4 bases, the J end lost 0 bases, and 4 bases lay between the germline ends. Looked up from germline, CDR1 is SGHTA and CDR2 is FQGTGA. The CDR3 consists of 12 residues. CDR3 sequence reads: CASSSHSYEQYF. The CDR3 bases are TGTGCCAGCAGCTCCCACTCCTACGAGCAGTACTTC. The complete variable domain, with remaining parts taken from reference TRBV7-3 and TRBJ2-7, reads GAGVSQTPSNKVTEKGKYVELRCDPISGHTALYWYRQSLGQGPEFLIYFQGTGAADDSGLPNDRFFAVRPEGSVSTLKIQRTERGDSAVYLCASSSHSYEQYFGPGTRLTVT.

The chain combines TRBV11-3 with TRBJ2-1, with D unresolved. V lost 1 base and J 9 bases, leaving 4 bases between the germline ends. The CDR3 has 11 amino acids. The germline V gene encodes CDR1 SGHNT and CDR2 YENEEA. The CDR3 DNA follows: TGTGCCAGCAGCTTAGGGGGTGAGCAGTTCTTC. It codes for CASSLGGEQFF.

This clone showed up just a few times. Likely a read error: the CDR3 ends without its conserved phenylalanine or tryptophan. No DNA is shown, since the ends of the CDR3 on it are uncertain; the CDR3 is the one TCRdb lists. Other DNA sequences in this sample translate to the same CDR3. The chain has TRBV5-1 and TRBJ2-7; TRBD1 reflects the table's D call only, with no check against the DNA. CDR1 SGHRS and CDR2 YFSETQ come from the germline V gene. The CDR3 length is 11 residues, termini included. The CDR3: CASSLGGYWGP.

The rearrangement uses TRBV2 and TRBJ1-1; unclear D gene. In germline, CDR1 is SNHLY, CDR2 FYNNEI. V was shortened by 2 bases and J by 6 bases, with 10 bases between the two germline ends. The CDR3 covers 13 residues. The CDR3 sequence is CASSERFRSEAFF. CDR3 in DNA: TGTGCCAGCAGTGAACGGTTTCGGTCTGAAGCTTTCTTT. Complete variable domain (other parts from reference TRBV2 and TRBJ1-1): EPEVTQTPSHQVTQMGQEVILRCVPISNHLYFYWYRQILGQKVEFLVSFYNNEISEKSEIFDDQFSVERPDGSNFTLKIRSTKLEDSAMYFCASSERFRSEAFFGQGTRLTVV.

The rearrangement joins TRBV9 to TRBJ1-2, with a tentative D call TRBD1 (5 bases). CDR1 and CDR2 (germline): SGDLS, YYNGEE. This CDR3 contains 15 residues. V lost 0 bases and J 6 bases, leaving 15 bases between the germline ends. CDR3 coding DNA: TGTGCCAGCAGCGTAGCTCGGGCAGGGAGGGATGGCTACACCTTC. The encoded protein is CASSVARAGRDGYTF.

The chain joins TRBV7-2 to TRBJ2-5, with TRBD2 identical over 8 bases. The V segment lost 0 bases and the J segment 0 bases; nucleotides outside the gene matches: 6. Germline V gene lookup returns CDR1 SGHTA and CDR2 FQGNSA. This CDR3 region has 17 residues. The CDR3 reads CASSLALSGGYQETQYF. In DNA, the CDR3 is TGTGCCAGCAGCTTAGCGCTTTCGGGGGGGTACCAAGAGACCCAGTACTTC.

J is TRBJ2-3 and V is TRBV5-1; weak D call: TRBD2 (5 bases). Trimming removed 2 bases from V and 0 bases from J, with 13 bases in between. This CDR3 spans 16 amino acids. CDR1 is SGHRS, CDR2 YFSETQ, per germline. Here the CDR3 reads CASSLISGISTDTQYF. Here the CDR3 DNA reads TGCGCCAGCAGCTTAATTTCCGGGATCAGCACAGATACGCAGTATTTT.

CDR3 nucleotides: TGTGCCAGCAGCTTAGAACCGGGACAGGGGGCCTATGGCTACACCTTC. It codes for CASSLEPGQGAYGYTF. The genes are TRBV5-4 and TRBJ1-2; the match to TRBD1 covers 12 bases. Germline CDR1 and CDR2: SGHNT and YYREEE (reference sequence). With V trimmed by 2 bases and J by 4 bases, 6 bases remained unmatched. This CDR3 is 16 amino acids long.

The V gene is TRBV21-1, the J gene TRBJ1-5. TRBV21-1 is listed as a pseudogene. The CDR3 loop spans 18 amino acids. The CDR3 sequence is CASSKAPPVGKINQPQHF. The DNA for the CDR3 is TGTGCCAGCAGCAAAGCACCCCCGGTAGGGAAGATCAATCAGCCCCAGCATTTT.

This sequence joins TRBV7-5 and TRBJ1-2; the table's TRBD1 call for D was not verified on the DNA. TRBV7-5 is listed as a pseudogene. There are 15 residues in the CDR3. DNA of the CDR3: TGTGCCAGCAGCTTAGCGCTCCCAGCTAACTATGGCTACACCTTC. Its protein is CASSLALPANYGYTF.

The chain couples TRBV11-2 to TRBJ1-5, with D unclear. Per germline, CDR1 SGHAT and CDR2 FQNNGV. V was clipped by 1 base and J by 8 bases, with 15 bases between them. The CDR3 has 15 residues. Written as DNA, the CDR3 is TGTGCCAGCAGCTTAGGCTTTGGAGGTCAGGAGCCCCAGCATTTT. The encoded protein is CASSLGFGGQEPQHF. The full variable domain, in which reference TRBV11-2 and TRBJ1-5 provide the parts outside the CDR3, is EAGVAQSPRYKIIEKRQSVAFWCNPISGHATLYWYQQILGQGPKLLIQFQNNGVVDDSQLPKDRFSAERLKGVDSTLKIQPAKLEDSAVYLCASSLGFGGQEPQHFGDGTRLSIL.

The chain employs TRBV5-5 and TRBJ2-6; TRBD1 aligns across 10 bases. Germline V gene sequence: CDR1 SGHKS, CDR2 YYEKEE (reference sequence). V dropped 3 bases and J dropped 0; count of bases not matched to a gene: 12. This CDR3 comprises 20 residues. The CDR3 coding sequence is TGTGCCAGCAGCTCGTTGGGACAGGGGACGGCGGGCTCTGGGGCCAACGTCCTGACTTTC. It is translated as CASSSLGQGTAGSGANVLTF.

V usage is TRBV6-1 and J usage is TRBJ1-2; the D gene is possibly TRBD1 (5 bases). This CDR3 spans 15 amino acids. Germline loops: CDR1 MNHNS, CDR2 SASEGT. Trimming removed 4 bases at V and 4 bases at J, with 16 bases between. CDR3 residues: CASSASGLTFYGYTF. The CDR3 DNA is TGTGCCAGCAGTGCATCGGGACTGACCTTCTATGGCTACACCTTC.

The chain links TRBV27 to TRBJ1-5; no clear D. Between the trimmed V and J ends, which lost 3 bases and 5 bases, there was a span of 11 bases. The CDR3 extends over 14 amino acids. Germline loops: CDR1 MNHEY, CDR2 SMNVEV (reference sequence). The CDR3 DNA sequence: TGTGCCAGCAGTTTGACCCGGCCCCATCAGCCCCAGCATTTT. It is translated as CASSLTRPHQPQHF.

The chain combines TRBV7-2 with TRBJ1-1; the D is unclear. The CDR3 runs to 14 residues. The V gene lost 0 bases and the J gene lost 2 bases, with 7 bases spanning the gap. Germline assignment: CDR1 SGHTA and CDR2 FQGNSA. The CDR3 reads CASSLALGNTEAFF. The CDR3 DNA is TGTGCCAGCAGCTTAGCGCTCGGAAACACTGAAGCTTTCTTT.

The chain employs TRBV6-5 and TRBJ1-2; no clear D gene. Between the trimmed V and J ends, which lost 5 bases and 8 bases, there was a span of 9 bases. Germline V CDR1 and CDR2: MNHEY, SVGAGI. This CDR3 has 11 residues. The CDR3 spells CASSPLFGYTF. In DNA, the CDR3 is TGTGCCAGCAGTCCCCTCTTCGGCTACACCTTC.

The V call is TRBV5-4, the J call TRBJ1-1; TRBD1 aligns across 7 bases. Losses at the gene ends were 4 bases for V and 4 bases for J; bases not matched to a gene: 7. The CDR3 is made up of 14 amino acids. CDR1 is SGHNT, CDR2 YYREEE, per germline (reference sequence). As DNA, the CDR3 is TGTGCCAGCAGCAAAGGGACAGAACTCACTGAAGCTTTCTTT. Protein product: CASSKGTELTEAFF.

This clone has only a few counts. This chain uses TRBV7-6 with TRBJ2-7; D gene uncertain. Deletions cut 5 bases from V and 2 bases from J, with 7 bases between. Germline V CDR1 and CDR2: SGHVS, FNYEAQ. The CDR3 is made up of 12 amino acids. CDR3 bases: TGTGCCAGCAGCCCCCATCCCTACGAGCAGTACTTC. The encoded protein is CASSPHPYEQYF.

The J gene is TRBJ1-2, the V gene TRBV10-3, with D perhaps TRBD1 (5 bases). The CDR3 totals 11 residues. The germline gives CDR1 ENHRY, CDR2 SYGVKD. Trimming left V 6 bases short and J 10 bases short, with 12 bases between. CDR3 nucleotide sequence: TGTGCCATCAGGGGGGACTTATCCTACACCTTC. As protein: CAIRGDLSYTF.

With respect to this clone: This specimen includes other DNA sequences encoding the same CDR3. This chain links TRBV28 with TRBJ1-2, with 8 bases identical to TRBD1. Germline V lookup: CDR1 MDHEN, CDR2 SYDVKM. This CDR3 is built from 13 residues. With V trimmed by 2 bases and J by 5 bases, 1 base remained unmatched. The CDR3 reads CASSLGQGYGYTF. The CDR3 nucleotides read TGTGCCAGCAGTTTAGGACAGGGTTATGGCTACACCTTC.